Sequencing of this T cell receptor (beta chain) was carried out in a study of cytomegalovirus exposure and HLA in healthy donors. Study findings and constraints: Previously analyzed data showed that most TCR beta V segments were productive at a frequency of about 87% or about 30%.

The study ran its PCR with 60 Vbeta and 13 Jbeta primers. Assay used: immunoSEQ multiplex PCR; TCRdb lists only in-frame clones, some missing. The table lists some 130,000 clones. All donors participated as healthy donors of bone marrow. Comment on this clone: Its cognate antigen is unknown.

CDR1 is MNHEY, CDR2 SMNVEV, per germline (reference sequence). V was cut by 7 bases and J by 4 bases, with 16 bases left in between. This CDR3 has 14 amino acids. The TCR sequence derives from a woman aged 55-70 years in good health and CMV-seronegative. Source material: PBMCs. This rearrangement joins TRBV27 to TRBJ1-1; no reliable D call. The CDR3 here is CASTLTGYSTEAFF. The CDR3 DNA reads as TGTGCCAGCACCCTCACGGGGTATAGCACTGAAGCTTTCTTT.